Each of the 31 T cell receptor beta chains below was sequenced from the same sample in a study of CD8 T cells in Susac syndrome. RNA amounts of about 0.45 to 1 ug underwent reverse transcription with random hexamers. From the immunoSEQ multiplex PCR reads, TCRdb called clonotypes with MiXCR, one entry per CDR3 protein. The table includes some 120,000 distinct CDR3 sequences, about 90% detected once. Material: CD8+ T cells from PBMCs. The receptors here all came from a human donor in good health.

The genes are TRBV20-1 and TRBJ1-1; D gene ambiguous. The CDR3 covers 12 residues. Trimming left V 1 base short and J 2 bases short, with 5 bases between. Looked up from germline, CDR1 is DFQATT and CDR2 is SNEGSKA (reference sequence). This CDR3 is CSARVTNTEAFF. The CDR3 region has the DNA TGCAGTGCTAGAGTTACAAACACTGAAGCTTTCTTT.

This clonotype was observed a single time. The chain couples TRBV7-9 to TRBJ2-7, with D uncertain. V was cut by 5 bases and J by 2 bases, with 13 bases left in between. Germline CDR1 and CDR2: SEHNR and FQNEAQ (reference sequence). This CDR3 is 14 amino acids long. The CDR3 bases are TGTGCCAGCAGCCCCTACGCATCTACCTACGAGCAGTACTTC. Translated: CASSPYASTYEQYF. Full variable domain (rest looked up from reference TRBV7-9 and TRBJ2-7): DTGVSQNPRHKITKRGQNVTFRCDPISEHNRLYWYRQTLGQGPEFLTYFQNEAQLEKSRLLSDRFSAERPKGSFSTLEIQRTEQGDSAMYLCASSPYASTYEQYFGPGTRLTVT.

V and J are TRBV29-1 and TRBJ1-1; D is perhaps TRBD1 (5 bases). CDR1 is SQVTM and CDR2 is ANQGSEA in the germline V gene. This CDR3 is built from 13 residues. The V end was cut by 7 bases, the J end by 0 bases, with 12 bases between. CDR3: CSGVDSMNTEAFF. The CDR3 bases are TGCAGCGGGGTCGACAGCATGAACACTGAAGCTTTCTTT.

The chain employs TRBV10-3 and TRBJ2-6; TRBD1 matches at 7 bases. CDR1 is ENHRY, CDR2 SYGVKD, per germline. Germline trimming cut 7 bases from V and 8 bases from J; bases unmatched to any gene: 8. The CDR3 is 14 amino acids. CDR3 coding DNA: TGTGCCATCAATCCCGACAGGGATTCCAACGTCCTGACTTTC. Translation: CAINPDRDSNVLTF.

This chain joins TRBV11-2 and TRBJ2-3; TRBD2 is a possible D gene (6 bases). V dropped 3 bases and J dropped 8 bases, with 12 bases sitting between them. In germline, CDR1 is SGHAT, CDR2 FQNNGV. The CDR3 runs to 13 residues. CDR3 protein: CASSLAGSVTQYF. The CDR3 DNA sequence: TGTGCCAGCAGCTTGGCGGGGTCAGTTACGCAGTATTTT.

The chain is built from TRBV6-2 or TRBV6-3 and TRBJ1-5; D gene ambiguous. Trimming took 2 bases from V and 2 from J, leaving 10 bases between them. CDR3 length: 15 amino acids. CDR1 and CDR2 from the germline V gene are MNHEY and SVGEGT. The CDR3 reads CASSYPSAGNQPQHF. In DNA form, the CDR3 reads TGTGCCAGCAGTTACCCGTCAGCGGGCAATCAGCCCCAGCATTTT.

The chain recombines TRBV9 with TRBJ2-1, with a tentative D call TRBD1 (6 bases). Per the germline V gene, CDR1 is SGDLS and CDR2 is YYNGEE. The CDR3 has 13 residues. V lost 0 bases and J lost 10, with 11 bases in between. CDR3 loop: CASSVEGVQEQFF. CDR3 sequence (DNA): TGTGCCAGCAGCGTAGAGGGGGTTCAAGAGCAGTTCTTC.

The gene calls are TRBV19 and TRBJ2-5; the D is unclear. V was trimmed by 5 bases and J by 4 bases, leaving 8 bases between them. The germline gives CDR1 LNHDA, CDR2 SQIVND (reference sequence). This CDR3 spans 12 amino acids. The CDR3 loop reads CASSSGRETQYF. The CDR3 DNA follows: TGTGCCAGTAGTTCTGGGCGAGAGACCCAGTACTTC.

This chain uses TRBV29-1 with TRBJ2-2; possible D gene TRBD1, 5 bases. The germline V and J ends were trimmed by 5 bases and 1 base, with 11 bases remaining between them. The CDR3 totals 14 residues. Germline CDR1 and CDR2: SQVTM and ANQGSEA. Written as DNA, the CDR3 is TGCAGCGTTCAGGGTCCGGGGAACACCGGGGAGCTGTTTTTT. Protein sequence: CSVQGPGNTGELFF.

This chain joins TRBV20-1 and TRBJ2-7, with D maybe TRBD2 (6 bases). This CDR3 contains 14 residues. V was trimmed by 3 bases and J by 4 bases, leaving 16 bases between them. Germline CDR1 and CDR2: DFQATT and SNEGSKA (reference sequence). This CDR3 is CSARGGGFGYEQYF. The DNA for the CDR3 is TGCAGTGCTAGGGGTGGAGGGTTTGGTTACGAGCAGTACTTC.

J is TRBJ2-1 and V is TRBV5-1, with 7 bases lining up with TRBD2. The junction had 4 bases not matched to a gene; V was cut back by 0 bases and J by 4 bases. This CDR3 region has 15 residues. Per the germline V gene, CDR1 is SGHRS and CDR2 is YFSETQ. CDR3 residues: CASSLGFGGYNEQFF. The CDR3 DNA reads TGCGCCAGCAGCTTGGGGTTCGGGGGGTACAATGAGCAGTTCTTC.

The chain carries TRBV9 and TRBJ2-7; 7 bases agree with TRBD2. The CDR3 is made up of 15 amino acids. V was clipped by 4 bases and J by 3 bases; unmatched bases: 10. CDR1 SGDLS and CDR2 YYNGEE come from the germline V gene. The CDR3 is CASSPRLGGGYEQYF. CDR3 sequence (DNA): TGTGCCAGCAGCCCGAGACTGGGGGGGGGCTACGAGCAGTACTTC.

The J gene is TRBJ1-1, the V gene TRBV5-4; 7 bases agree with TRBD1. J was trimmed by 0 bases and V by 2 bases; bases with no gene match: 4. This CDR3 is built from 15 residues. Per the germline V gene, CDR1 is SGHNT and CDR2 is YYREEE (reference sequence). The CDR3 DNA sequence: TGTGCCAGCAGCTTACAGGGGCCCATGAACACTGAAGCTTTCTTT. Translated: CASSLQGPMNTEAFF.

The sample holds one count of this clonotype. DNA for the CDR3: TGTGCCAGCTCCTCCCTTCAGGGGCTAGGTGTCTACGAGCAGTACTTC. It encodes CASSSLQGLGVYEQYF. The J gene is TRBJ2-7, the V gene TRBV18; the D gene is possibly TRBD1 (6 bases). Germline-derived CDR1 and CDR2 are KGHSH and LQKENI. V gave up 6 bases and J gave up 3 bases, with 21 bases separating them. This CDR3 is built from 16 residues.

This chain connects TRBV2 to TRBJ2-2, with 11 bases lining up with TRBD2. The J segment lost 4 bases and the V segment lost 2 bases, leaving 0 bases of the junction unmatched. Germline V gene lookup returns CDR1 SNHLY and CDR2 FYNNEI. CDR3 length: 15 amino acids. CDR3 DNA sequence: TGTGCCAGCAGTGAACTAGCGGGAGGCACCGGGGAGCTGTTTTTT. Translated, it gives CASSELAGGTGELFF.

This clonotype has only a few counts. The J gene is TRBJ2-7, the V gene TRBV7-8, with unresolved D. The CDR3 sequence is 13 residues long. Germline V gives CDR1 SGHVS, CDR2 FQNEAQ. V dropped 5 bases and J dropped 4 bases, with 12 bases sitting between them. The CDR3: CASSARFIYEQYF. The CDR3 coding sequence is TGTGCCAGCAGCGCCCGATTCATATACGAGCAGTACTTC.

The CDR3 region is CASSQARGGADTQYF. The CDR3 region has the DNA TGTGCCAGCAGCCAAGCTCGGGGGGGAGCAGATACGCAGTATTTT. V and J are TRBV14 and TRBJ2-3; 8 bases agree with TRBD2. J was trimmed by 4 bases and V by 1 base; bases with no gene match: 4. This CDR3 is built from 15 residues. Germline V gene data show CDR1 as SGHDN and CDR2 as FVKESK.

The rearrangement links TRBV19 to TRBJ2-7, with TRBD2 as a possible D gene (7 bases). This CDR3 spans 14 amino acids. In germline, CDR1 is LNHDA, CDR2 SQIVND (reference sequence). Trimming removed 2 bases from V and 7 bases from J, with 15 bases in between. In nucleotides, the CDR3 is TGTGCCAGTAGTATAAAGGCGGGGGCGCGGGAGCAGTACTTC. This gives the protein CASSIKAGAREQYF.

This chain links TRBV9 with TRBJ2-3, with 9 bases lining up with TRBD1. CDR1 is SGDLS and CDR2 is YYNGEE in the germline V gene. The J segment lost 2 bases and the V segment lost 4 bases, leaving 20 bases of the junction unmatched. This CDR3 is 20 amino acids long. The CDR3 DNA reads TGTGCCAGCAGCCCCAGGTTAGGTATCACAACAGGGGGCTTCACAGATACGCAGTATTTT. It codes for CASSPRLGITTGGFTDTQYF.

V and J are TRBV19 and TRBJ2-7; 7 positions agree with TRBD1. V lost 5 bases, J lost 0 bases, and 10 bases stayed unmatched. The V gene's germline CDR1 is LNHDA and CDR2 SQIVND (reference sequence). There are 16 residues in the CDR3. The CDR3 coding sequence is TGTGCCAGTAGTTCTCTGGGACAGATCAGCTCCTACGAGCAGTACTTC. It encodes CASSSLGQISSYEQYF.

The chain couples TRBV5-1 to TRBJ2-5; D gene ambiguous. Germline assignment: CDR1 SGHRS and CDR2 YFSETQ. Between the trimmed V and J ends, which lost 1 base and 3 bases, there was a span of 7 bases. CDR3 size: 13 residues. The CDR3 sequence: CASSLWQKETQYF. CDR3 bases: TGCGCCAGCAGCTTGTGGCAGAAAGAGACCCAGTACTTC.

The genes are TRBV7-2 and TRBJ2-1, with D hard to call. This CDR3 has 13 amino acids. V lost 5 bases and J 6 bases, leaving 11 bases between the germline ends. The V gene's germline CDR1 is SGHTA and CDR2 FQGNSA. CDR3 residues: CASSQIWANEQFF. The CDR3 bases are TGTGCCAGCAGCCAGATATGGGCCAATGAGCAGTTCTTC. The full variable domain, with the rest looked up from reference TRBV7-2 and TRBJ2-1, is GAGVSQSPSNKVTEKGKDVELRCDPISGHTALYWYRQSLGQGLEFLIYFQGNSAPDKSGLPSDRFSAERTGGSVSTLTIQRTQQEDSAVYLCASSQIWANEQFFGPGTRLTVL.

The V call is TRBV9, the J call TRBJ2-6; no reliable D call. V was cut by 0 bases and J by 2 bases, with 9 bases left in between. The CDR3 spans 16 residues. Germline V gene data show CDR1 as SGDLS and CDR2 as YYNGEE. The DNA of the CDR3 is TGTGCCAGCAGCGTAGAAGGGATCCCTGGGGCCAACGTCCTGACTTTC. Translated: CASSVEGIPGANVLTF. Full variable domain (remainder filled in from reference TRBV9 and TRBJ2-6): DSGVTQTPKHLITATGQRVTLRCSPRSGDLSVYWYQQSLDQGLQFLIQYYNGEERAKGNILERFSAQQFPDLHSELNLSSLELGDSALYFCASSVEGIPGANVLTFGAGSRLTVL.

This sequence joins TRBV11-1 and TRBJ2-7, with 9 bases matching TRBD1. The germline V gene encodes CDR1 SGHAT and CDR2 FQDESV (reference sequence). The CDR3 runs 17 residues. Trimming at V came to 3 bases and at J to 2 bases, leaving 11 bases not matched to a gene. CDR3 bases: TGTGCCAGCAGCTTCCGGACAGGGGCCCAATCTACCTACGAGCAGTACTTC. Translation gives CASSFRTGAQSTYEQYF.

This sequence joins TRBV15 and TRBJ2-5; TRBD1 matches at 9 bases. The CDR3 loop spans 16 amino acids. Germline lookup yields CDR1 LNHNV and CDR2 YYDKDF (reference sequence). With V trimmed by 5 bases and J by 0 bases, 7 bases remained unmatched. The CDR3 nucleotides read TGTGCCACCAGCGGAGCCGGGACAGGGCACCAAGAGACCCAGTACTTC. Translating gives CATSGAGTGHQETQYF.

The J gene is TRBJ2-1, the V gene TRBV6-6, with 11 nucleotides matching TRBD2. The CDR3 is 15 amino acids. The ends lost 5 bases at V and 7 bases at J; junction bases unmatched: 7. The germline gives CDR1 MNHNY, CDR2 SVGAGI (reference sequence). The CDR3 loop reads CASSPLAGVTNEQFF. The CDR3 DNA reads TGTGCCAGCAGTCCACTAGCGGGAGTAACGAATGAGCAGTTCTTC.

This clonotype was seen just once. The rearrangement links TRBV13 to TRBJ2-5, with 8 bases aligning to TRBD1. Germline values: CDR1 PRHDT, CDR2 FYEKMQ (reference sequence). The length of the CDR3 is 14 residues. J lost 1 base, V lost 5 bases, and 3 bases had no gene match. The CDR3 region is CASSADRGQETQYF. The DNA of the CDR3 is TGTGCCAGCAGCGCCGACAGGGGCCAAGAGACCCAGTACTTC.

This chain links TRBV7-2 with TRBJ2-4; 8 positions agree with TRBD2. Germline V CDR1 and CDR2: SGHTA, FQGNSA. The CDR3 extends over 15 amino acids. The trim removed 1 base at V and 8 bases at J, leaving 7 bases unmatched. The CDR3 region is CASSLDLAGRDIQYF. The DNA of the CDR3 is TGTGCCAGCAGCTTAGATTTAGCGGGGAGAGACATTCAGTACTTC. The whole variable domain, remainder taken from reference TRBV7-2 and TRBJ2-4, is GAGVSQSPSNKVTEKGKDVELRCDPISGHTALYWYRQSLGQGLEFLIYFQGNSAPDKSGLPSDRFSAERTGGSVSTLTIQRTQQEDSAVYLCASSLDLAGRDIQYFGAGTRLSVL.

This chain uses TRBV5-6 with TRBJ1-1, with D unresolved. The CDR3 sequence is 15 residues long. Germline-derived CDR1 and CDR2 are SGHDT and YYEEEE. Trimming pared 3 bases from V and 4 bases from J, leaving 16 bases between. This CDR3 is CASSYIGVRSTEAFF. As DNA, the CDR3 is TGTGCCAGCAGCTATATCGGGGTACGGAGCACTGAAGCTTTCTTT.

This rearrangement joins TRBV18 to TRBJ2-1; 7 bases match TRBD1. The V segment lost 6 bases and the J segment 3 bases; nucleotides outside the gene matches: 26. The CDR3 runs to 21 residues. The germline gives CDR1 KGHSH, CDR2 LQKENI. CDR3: CASSPRDGEYRGSYLYNEQFF. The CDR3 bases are TGTGCCAGCTCTCCTCGGGACGGGGAATACAGGGGTTCTTACCTCTACAATGAGCAGTTCTTC.

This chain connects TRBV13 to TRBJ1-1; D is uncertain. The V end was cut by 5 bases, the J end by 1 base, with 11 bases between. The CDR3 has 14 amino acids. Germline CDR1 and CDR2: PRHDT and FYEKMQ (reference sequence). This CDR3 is CASSETPTNTEAFF. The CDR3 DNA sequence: TGTGCCAGCAGCGAGACACCGACGAACACTGAAGCTTTCTTT.